Shown below are 13 T cell receptor beta chains from a single sample sequenced in a study of cytomegalovirus exposure and HLA in healthy donors. The PCR used 60 Vbeta and 13 Jbeta primers. Profiling relied on immunoSEQ multiplex PCR, and the TCRdb table lists in-frame clones only, not all of them. The table has about 150,000 clones, 9.4% seen once; the top ten hold approximately 2%. Sequencing was carried out using PBMCs. All receptors come from a male donor in good health and CMV-seronegative.

This clone was observed a few times. The chain links TRBV5-1 to TRBJ2-2; 8 bases align to TRBD2. The CDR3 covers 15 residues. The V and J ends lost 5 bases and 5 bases, in that order; junction bases with no gene match: 8. In germline, CDR1 is SGHRS, CDR2 YFSETQ. The chain's CDR3 is CASRMGLVKTGELFF. The CDR3 DNA follows: TGCGCCAGCAGAATGGGACTAGTTAAGACCGGGGAGCTGTTTTTT.

Concerning this clone itself: Other nucleotide sequences in the sample specify the same CDR3. This chain joins TRBV5-1 and TRBJ1-1; TRBD1 might be the D (5 bases). Trimming stripped 4 bases from V and 2 bases from J, with 15 bases between. The germline V gene encodes CDR1 SGHRS and CDR2 YFSETQ. The CDR3 spans 15 residues. In DNA form, the CDR3 reads TGCGCCAGCAGCCCACTAGGCGGGGGAAACACTGAAGCTTTCTTT. This translates into CASSPLGGGNTEAFF.

This clone has more than one count but fewer than ten. The chain joins TRBV27 to TRBJ2-1; a weak D match, TRBD2 (6 bases). The CDR3 is made up of 16 amino acids. V gave up 3 bases and J gave up 7 bases, with 19 bases separating them. CDR1 and CDR2 from the germline V gene are MNHEY and SMNVEV (reference sequence). CDR3 nucleotides: TGTGCCAGCAGTTTCCTGGGCGGGACCCCTGGGAATGAGCAGTTCTTC. Translated: CASSFLGGTPGNEQFF.

The chain employs TRBV7-3 and TRBJ2-7, with a weak D call TRBD1 (5 bases). The CDR3 has 14 amino acids. Trimming cost V 5 bases and J 2 bases, with 13 bases left between them. CDR1 is SGHTA and CDR2 is FQGTGA in the germline V gene. The CDR3 loop is CASSDQGGPYEQYF. The CDR3 region has the DNA TGTGCCAGCAGCGATCAGGGTGGGCCCTACGAGCAGTACTTC.

The genes are TRBV30 and TRBJ1-2, with a possible D match to TRBD1 (5 bases). Germline CDR1 reads GTSNPN; CDR2 reads SVGIG (reference sequence). Deletions cut 0 bases from V and 8 bases from J, with 10 bases between. The CDR3 sequence is 12 residues long. For the CDR3, the DNA is TGTGCCTGGAGTGTAGGGGCCCTCGGCTACACCTTC. Its protein is CAWSVGALGYTF.

This chain links TRBV5-1 with TRBJ2-1; 10 bases match TRBD2. The CDR3 covers 17 residues. CDR1 SGHRS and CDR2 YFSETQ come from the germline V gene. V lost 0 bases to trimming and J lost 5 bases; unmatched junction nucleotides: 8. Here the CDR3 reads CASSLGLAGGVHNEQFF. The CDR3 nucleotides are TGCGCCAGCAGCTTGGGCTTAGCGGGAGGCGTCCACAATGAGCAGTTCTTC.

The genes are TRBV7-9 and TRBJ2-1; 9 bases map to TRBD1. Trimming cost V 5 bases and J 7 bases; bases outside gene matches: 6. In germline, CDR1 is SEHNR, CDR2 FQNEAQ (reference sequence). The CDR3 length is 14 residues. CDR3 in DNA: TGTGCCAGCAGCCTCGGACAGGGGATAAATGAGCAGTTCTTC. Translated, it gives CASSLGQGINEQFF. Filled out from reference TRBV7-9 and TRBJ2-1, the complete variable domain reads DTGVSQNPRHKITKRGQNVTFRCDPISEHNRLYWYRQTLGQGPEFLTYFQNEAQLEKSRLLSDRFSAERPKGSFSTLEIQRTEQGDSAMYLCASSLGQGINEQFFGPGTRLTVL.

Only a few counts were recorded for this clone. The rearrangement links TRBV9 to TRBJ2-3; 14 bases align to TRBD2. The CDR3 covers 18 residues. Germline CDR1 reads SGDLS; CDR2 reads YYNGEE. V shed 0 bases, J shed 2 bases, and the junction held 5 bases outside the gene matches. The CDR3 protein is CASSVAGTSGRPTDTQYF. The CDR3 DNA is TGTGCCAGCAGCGTAGCGGGGACTAGCGGGAGACCCACAGATACGCAGTATTTT.

The V and J genes are TRBV5-1 and TRBJ2-5, with D perhaps matching TRBD1 (6 bases). The CDR3 is 13 amino acids. In germline, CDR1 is SGHRS, CDR2 YFSETQ. V was clipped by 4 bases and J by 5 bases, with 12 bases between them. CDR3 loop: CASSPGGRETQYF. CDR3 nucleotides: TGCGCCAGCAGCCCTGGGGGCCGTGAGACCCAGTACTTC.

In this sample, this clone turned up a few times. The gene calls are TRBV7-9 and TRBJ1-1, with D maybe TRBD1 (6 bases). This CDR3 has 17 amino acids. From germline, CDR1 is SEHNR and CDR2 FQNEAQ (reference sequence). Trimming took 5 bases from V and 0 from J, leaving 19 bases between them. The CDR3 region has the DNA TGTGCCAGCAGCACCCGACGGGACATCTCCTTGAACACTGAAGCTTTCTTT. As protein: CASSTRRDISLNTEAFF.

In this sample, this clone turned up a few times. The chain couples TRBV6-5 to TRBJ2-3; 10 bases line up with TRBD2. The V and J ends lost 6 bases and 8 bases, in that order; junction bases with no gene match: 11. The CDR3 is made up of 15 amino acids. Germline lookup yields CDR1 MNHEY and CDR2 SVGAGI. CDR3 in DNA: TGTGCCAGCAGGCCTCAAGCGGGAGGGCGCCGTACGCAGTATTTT. Translated, it gives CASRPQAGGRRTQYF.

The sample holds a few counts of this clone. This chain links TRBV7-9 with TRBJ1-5; D is undetermined. The CDR3 spans 15 residues. CDR1 is SEHNR and CDR2 is FQNEAQ in the germline V gene (reference sequence). V was trimmed by 1 base and J by 6 bases, leaving 13 bases between them. This chain's CDR3 is CASSLGYPGGQPQHF. CDR3 in DNA: TGTGCCAGCAGCTTAGGGTACCCCGGCGGTCAGCCCCAGCATTTT. The full variable domain, completed using reference TRBV7-9 and TRBJ1-5, is DTGVSQNPRHKITKRGQNVTFRCDPISEHNRLYWYRQTLGQGPEFLTYFQNEAQLEKSRLLSDRFSAERPKGSFSTLEIQRTEQGDSAMYLCASSLGYPGGQPQHFGDGTRLSIL.

The chain joins TRBV5-3 to TRBJ2-7; 8 bases are shared with TRBD2. TRBV5-3 is assigned to the ORF class and has an uncertain function. Germline trimming cut 0 bases from V and 4 bases from J; bases unmatched to any gene: 6. This CDR3 is 15 amino acids long. DNA for the CDR3: TGTGCCAGAAGCTTGGGGGGTCCGGGAGGGTACGAGCAGTACTTC. It specifies CARSLGGPGGYEQYF.